The 5 T cell receptor beta chains in this list originate from one sample, sequenced in a study of monozygotic twins with inflammatory bowel disease. TCRdb re-analyzed the 5' RACE reads; it lists each CDR3 protein once, without DNA. Recorded for this sample: about 450,000 distinct CDR3 sequences. The sample taken for sequencing was blood. These TCRs come from a human donor with ulcerative colitis or Crohn's disease, or a healthy co-twin of an affected twin (not recorded which).

The rearrangement joins TRBV7-2 to TRBJ2-7; TCRdb designates TRBD1, a call that cannot be tested without DNA. The CDR3 is made up of 13 amino acids. Germline CDR1 and CDR2: SGHTA and FQGNSA. The CDR3 sequence: CASSSSGFLEQYF. The entire variable domain, with the rest obtained from reference TRBV7-2 and TRBJ2-7, is as follows: GAGVSQSPSNKVTEKGKDVELRCDPISGHTALYWYRQSLGQGLEFLIYFQGNSAPDKSGLPSDRFSAERTGGSVSTLTIQRTQQEDSAVYLCASSSSGFLEQYFGPGTRLTVT.

This rearrangement joins TRBV27 to TRBJ1-5; checking the TCRdb D call of TRBD1 is not possible without DNA. CDR1 is MNHEY and CDR2 is SMNVEV in the germline V gene (reference sequence). The CDR3 is made up of 16 amino acids. CDR3 region: CASSSTPTGNNQPQHF.

The chain couples TRBV29-1 to TRBJ2-7. The CDR3 loop spans 12 amino acids. CDR1 is SQVTM and CDR2 is ANQGSEA in the germline V gene. The chain's CDR3 is CSVADSLHEQYF.

This chain connects TRBV20-1 to TRBJ1-6; TCRdb designates TRBD1, a call that cannot be tested without DNA. The CDR3 loop spans 11 amino acids. The germline V gene has CDR1 DFQATT and CDR2 SNEGSKA (reference sequence). CDR3 in amino acids: CSATGGWELHF.

V is TRBV5-1 and J is TRBJ2-6. CDR3 length: 15 residues. Per germline, CDR1 SGHRS and CDR2 YFSETQ. CDR3: CASSLQGAGANVLTF.